These 26 T cell receptor beta chains were all obtained from the same sample, sequenced in a study of T cell clonality in common variable immunodeficiency. TCRdb's table, derived via immunoSEQ multiplex PCR, lists solely in-frame clones and lacks some. Altogether about 40,000 clones were found in the sample, and no singletons occur. The sequencing input was peripheral blood mononuclear cells. The receptors stem from a person aged 18 to 69 in good health.

This clone was detected ten times or more. The CDR3 end is not reached by the read, which stops 3 residues before it; the germline J gene fills it in. J is TRBJ2-1 and V is TRBV27, with TRBD2 matching 10 bases. The V gene end was trimmed by 5 bases and the J gene end by 6 bases; junction bases not matched to a gene: 4. The CDR3 is 14 residues long. The germline gives CDR1 MNHEY, CDR2 SMNVEV (reference sequence). The CDR3 loop reads CASSRSGGFNEQFF. The CDR3 bases that were read are TGTGCCAGCAGTCGTAGCGGGGGGTTCAATGAG.

At least ten counts were recorded for this clone. With the read ending 3 residues before the CDR3 end, the germline J gene is used to fill in that end. The chain couples TRBV19 to TRBJ1-1; tentatively, D is TRBD1 (6 bases). Germline loops: CDR1 LNHDA, CDR2 SQIVND (reference sequence). Deletions cut 5 bases from V and 1 base from J, with 14 bases between. The CDR3 covers 15 residues. The covered CDR3 bases are TGTGCCAGTAGTGGGCAGGGGCGGCGGAACACTGAA. This encodes CASSGQGRRNTE. The CDR3 in its entirety is CASSGQGRRNTEAFF. The whole variable domain, remainder taken from reference TRBV19 and TRBJ1-1, is DGGITQSPKYLFRKEGQNVTLSCEQNLNHDAMYWYRQDPGQGLRLIYYSQIVNDFQKGDIAEGYSVSREKKESFPLTVTSAQKNPTAFYLCASSGQGRRNTEAFFGQGTRLTVV.

This clone was seen ten or more times. The read gets to within 3 residues of the CDR3 end, and the germline J gene fills in the rest. The rearrangement links TRBV19 to TRBJ2-7; tentatively, D is TRBD1 (6 bases). The CDR3 spans 14 residues. Trimming stripped 5 bases from V and 3 bases from J, with 14 bases between. CDR1 LNHDA and CDR2 SQIVND come from the germline V gene (reference sequence). The sequenced CDR3 bases are TGTGCCAGTAGTCCGATACTACAGGGCTACGAG. It codes for CASSPILQGYE. The entire CDR3 protein reads CASSPILQGYEQYF. The entire variable domain, with the rest obtained from reference TRBV19 and TRBJ2-7, is as follows: DGGITQSPKYLFRKEGQNVTLSCEQNLNHDAMYWYRQDPGQGLRLIYYSQIVNDFQKGDIAEGYSVSREKKESFPLTVTSAQKNPTAFYLCASSPILQGYEQYFGPGTRLTVT.

At least ten counts were recorded for this clone. The sequenced CDR3 bases are TGCGCCAGCAGCTTGGCGGGACAGGGATTGAATGAG. Protein: CASSLAGQGLNE. The complete CDR3 sequence is CASSLAGQGLNEQFF. The genes are TRBV5-1 and TRBJ2-1, with 9 bases identical to TRBD1. Read data end 3 residues before the CDR3 end; the end is taken from the germline J gene. V gave up 0 bases and J gave up 7 bases; unmatched junction bases: 5. Germline V lookup: CDR1 SGHRS, CDR2 YFSETQ. This CDR3 contains 15 residues.

In this sample, this clone turned up many times. The CDR3 is cut off 3 residues early in the read; its end comes from the germline J gene. The V and J genes are TRBV5-4 and TRBJ2-1; 7 bases align to TRBD2. V trimming: 3 bases; J trimming: 2 bases; junction bases outside the gene matches: 2. Germline CDR1 and CDR2: SGHNT and YYREEE (reference sequence). This CDR3 spans 14 amino acids. CDR3: CASSSRGTYNEQFF. CDR3 DNA, as far as it was read: TGTGCCAGCAGCTCGCGGGGGACCTACAATGAG. The full variable domain, rest sourced from reference TRBV5-4 and TRBJ2-1, is ETGVTQSPTHLIKTRGQQVTLRCSSQSGHNTVSWYQQALGQGPQFIFQYYREEENGRGNFPPRFSGLQFPNYSSELNVNALELDDSALYLCASSSRGTYNEQFFGPGTRLTVL.

This clone was detected many times. The CDR3 reads CASSQDMTGEGYTF. The CDR3 bases that were read are TGCGCCAGCAGCCAAGATATGACAGGGGAAGGC. The chain employs TRBV4-1 and TRBJ1-2; TRBD1 agrees at 8 bases. The observed sequence ends 3 residues before the CDR3 terminus, with the missing tail filled in from the germline J gene. The length of the CDR3 is 14 residues. Germline V CDR1 and CDR2: MGHRA, YSYEKL.

The sample holds many counts of this clone. One end of the junction varies from germline; a read error may be responsible. Sequencing ends 3 residues short of the CDR3 end; the germline J gene provides the rest. The genes are TRBV4-2 and TRBJ1-1; a weak D match, TRBD1 (6 bases). In germline, CDR1 is LGHNA, CDR2 YNFKEQ. CDR3 length: 14 amino acids. The CDR3 here is CASSKKGGDTEAFF. The CDR3 bases that were read are TGCGCCAGCAGCAAGAAAGGGGGGGACACTGAA.

This clone was recorded many times. Read sequence stops 3 residues before the CDR3 end, and the germline J gene provides the missing end. The chain joins TRBV4-1 to TRBJ2-7; D unclear. CDR1 and CDR2 (germline): MGHRA, YSYEKL. V shed 1 base and J shed 0 bases, with 7 bases lying between them. This CDR3 contains 14 residues. The CDR3 DNA, read in part, is TGCGCCAGCAGCCAAGTCGAGGCCTCCTACGAG. Protein: CASSQVEASYE. The CDR3, in full, reads CASSQVEASYEQYF.

In its sample, this clone was seen many times. The sequenced CDR3 bases are TGCGCCAGCAGCCAAGTGAGGTCCAGGTTAACCTACGAG. It is translated as CASSQVRSRLTYE. The complete CDR3 protein is CASSQVRSRLTYEQYF. The chain recombines TRBV4-1 with TRBJ2-7, with D unclear. Read sequence stops 3 residues before the CDR3 end, and the germline J gene provides the missing end. The V gene's germline CDR1 is MGHRA and CDR2 YSYEKL. CDR3 length equals 16 residues. Deletions cut 1 base from V and 2 bases from J, with 15 bases between.

For this clone: With only one base between it and a far larger clone, this is likely a read error. Read coverage stops 3 residues before the CDR3 terminus; the germline J gene supplies the remainder. This chain uses TRBV6-2 or TRBV6-3 with TRBJ1-2; TRBD1 might be the D (5 bases). CDR1 is MNHEY, CDR2 SVGEGT, per germline. The length of the CDR3 is 14 residues. Incomplete CDR3 DNA: TGTGCCAGCAGTTACGGGCGGGGACGGGAGACC. Residues: CASSYGRGRET. The full CDR3 reads CASSYGRGRETYTF.

This clone has ten or more counts. The DNA ends 3 residues before the CDR3 does, and the rest of the CDR3 is filled in from the germline J gene. The rearrangement uses TRBV29-1 and TRBJ1-1, with TRBD1 matching 8 bases. Trimming at V came to 4 bases and at J to 3 bases, leaving 7 bases not matched to a gene. The CDR3 contains 14 residues. Germline V gene lookup returns CDR1 SQVTM and CDR2 ANQGSEA. Partial CDR3 DNA: TGCAGCGTTGCGGGCAGGGGGCGAGACACTGAA. This sequence encodes CSVAGRGRDTE. The complete CDR3 reads CSVAGRGRDTEAFF.

This clone was picked up many times. The read halts 3 residues ahead of the CDR3 end, with the missing end drawn from the germline J gene. This chain connects TRBV20-1 to TRBJ2-1; TRBD2 matches 10 bases. With V trimmed by 2 bases and J by 4 bases, 5 bases remained unmatched. The V gene's germline CDR1 is DFQATT and CDR2 SNEGSKA (reference sequence). The CDR3 sequence is 15 residues long. This CDR3 reads CSARRRTSGYNEQFF. Incomplete CDR3 DNA: TGCAGTGCTAGACGTCGGACTAGCGGTTACAATGAG.

Regarding this clone: The CDR3 end falls 3 residues outside the read, so it is completed with the germline J gene. This chain links TRBV7-6 with TRBJ2-7; TRBD2 might be the D (6 bases). Trimming took off 2 bases at V and 4 bases at J, with 12 bases between the two ends. This CDR3 has 14 residues. Germline V lookup: CDR1 SGHVS, CDR2 FNYEAQ. CDR3 DNA, as far as it was read: TGTGCCAGCAGCTTAATCGACGCGGGGTACGAG. It is translated as CASSLIDAGYE. The complete CDR3 sequence is CASSLIDAGYEQYF.

In this sample, this clone turned up a few times. The read ends 3 residues shy of where the CDR3 ends; the end is completed using the germline J gene. This sequence joins TRBV20-1 and TRBJ2-1; D possibly corresponds to TRBD2 (7 bases). CDR1 is DFQATT and CDR2 is SNEGSKA in the germline V gene (reference sequence). Deletions cut 1 base from V and 4 bases from J, with 20 bases between. The CDR3 is 17 residues long. The CDR3 spells CSARGGVGRGPYNEQFF. CDR3 bases read: TGCAGTGCTAGAGGGGGGGTGGGGCGGGGGCCTTACAATGAG.

This clone occurred many times. The CDR3 extends 3 residues past the end of the read, so its final part is completed from the germline J gene. V and J are TRBV18 and TRBJ2-3, with a tentative D call TRBD2 (6 bases). V gave up 1 base and J gave up 5 bases, with 10 bases separating them. There are 14 residues in the CDR3. From germline, CDR1 is KGHSH and CDR2 LQKENI. The CDR3 DNA, read in part, is TGTGCCAGCTCACCACAGTCGCGGGGAGATACG. Protein: CASSPQSRGDT. From start to end, the CDR3 is CASSPQSRGDTQYF. The complete variable domain, with remaining parts taken from reference TRBV18 and TRBJ2-3, reads NAGVMQNPRHLVRRRGQEARLRCSPMKGHSHVYWYRQLPEEGLKFMVYLQKENIIDESGMPKERFSAEFPKEGPSILRIQQVVRGDSAAYFCASSPQSRGDTQYFGPGTRLTVL.

This clone has a count of ten or more. The sequenced fragment ends 3 residues before the CDR3 boundary, so the rest is inferred from the germline J gene. The chain combines TRBV6-1 with TRBJ2-1; TRBD1 might be the D (6 bases). Trimming stripped 1 base from V and 6 bases from J, with 7 bases between. The CDR3 is 13 amino acids. CDR1 is MNHNS and CDR2 is SASEGT in the germline V gene. The covered CDR3 bases are TGTGCCAGCAGTGAAGGACAGGCCAATGAG. Translation: CASSEGQANE. The entire CDR3 reads CASSEGQANEQFF.

This clone was counted only a few times. From the germline J gene comes the end of the CDR3, since the read stops 3 residues before it. The rearrangement uses TRBV19 and TRBJ2-3, with 9 bases that match TRBD1. CDR1 and CDR2 (germline): LNHDA, SQIVND (reference sequence). The CDR3 has 15 amino acids. The trim removed 4 bases at V and 4 bases at J, leaving 6 bases unmatched. CDR3 sequence reads: CASSTRGTGSDTQYF. The covered CDR3 bases are TGTGCCAGTAGTACTCGCGGGACAGGGTCAGATACG.

The table lists this clone with many counts. With the read ending 3 residues before the CDR3 end, the germline J gene is used to fill in that end. The chain recombines TRBV19 with TRBJ1-1; 9 bases line up with TRBD1. V gave up 7 bases and J gave up 7 bases; unmatched junction bases: 7. In germline, CDR1 is LNHDA, CDR2 SQIVND (reference sequence). The CDR3 totals 13 residues. The CDR3 DNA, read in part, is TGTGCCAGTACCCAGACAGGGGGGGGTGAA. Its translation: CASTQTGGGE. The complete CDR3 protein is CASTQTGGGEAFF.

This clone was seen ten or more times. From the germline J gene comes the end of the CDR3, since the read stops 3 residues before it. The chain joins TRBV6-1 to TRBJ1-2, with TRBD1 matching over 8 bases. The length of the CDR3 is 15 residues. After removal of 2 bases from V and 4 bases from J, the junction contained 6 bases not matched to a gene. From germline, CDR1 is MNHNS and CDR2 SASEGT. CDR3 amino acids: CASSESPGQGYGYTF. The CDR3 bases that were read are TGTGCCAGCAGTGAAAGCCCAGGACAGGGCTATGGC.

This clone was observed at least ten times. The CDR3 goes on 3 residues after the read ends, and that part is filled in from the germline J gene. The rearrangement links TRBV7-2 to TRBJ1-1, with 7 bases that match TRBD1. This CDR3 is built from 13 residues. V trimming: 6 bases; J trimming: 3 bases; junction bases outside the gene matches: 4. Looked up from germline, CDR1 is SGHTA and CDR2 is FQGNSA. CDR3 DNA, as far as it was read: TGTGCCAGCAGGAGTGACAGGGACACTGAA. The encoded protein is CASRSDRDTE. The whole CDR3 protein reads CASRSDRDTEAFF.

There are many counts of this clone. The read stops 3 residues short of the end of the CDR3; the missing end is completed from the germline J gene. The V gene is TRBV7-3, the J gene TRBJ2-5; 10 bases line up with TRBD1. Germline trimming cut 1 base from V and 3 bases from J; bases unmatched to any gene: 8. Per germline, CDR1 SGHTA and CDR2 FQGTGA. The CDR3 is 17 amino acids. The part of the CDR3 DNA that was read is TGTGCCAGCAGCTTAAAACGGGACGGGACAGGGGAAGAGACC. Amino acid sequence: CASSLKRDGTGEET. From start to end, the CDR3 is CASSLKRDGTGEETQYF.

This clone has ten or more counts. The sequence runs out 3 residues before the end of the CDR3; the remainder is reconstructed from the germline J gene. The chain links TRBV6-2 or TRBV6-3 to TRBJ1-1; unclear D gene. The CDR3 is 14 residues long. V was shortened by 0 bases and J by 2 bases, with 7 bases between the two germline ends. Germline V CDR1 and CDR2: MNHEY, SVGEGT. Here the CDR3 reads CASSYSSTNTEAFF. Partial CDR3 DNA: TGTGCCAGCAGTTACTCGTCTACTAACACTGAA.

In its sample, this clone was seen many times. The CDR3 goes on 3 residues after the read ends, and that part is filled in from the germline J gene. This chain uses TRBV7-2 with TRBJ2-2, with D unclear. Trimming shortened V by 4 bases and J by 3 bases, and 3 bases separated the two germline ends. The CDR3 sequence is 12 residues long. Germline V gene sequence: CDR1 SGHTA, CDR2 FQGNSA. The sequenced CDR3 bases are TGTGCCAGCAGCTACTACACCGGGGAG. It translates to CASSYYTGE. The CDR3, in full, reads CASSYYTGELFF.

In this sample, this clone turned up many times. The CDR3 goes on 3 residues after the read ends, and that part is filled in from the germline J gene. Different DNA sequences within this sample yield the same CDR3. The chain couples TRBV20-1 to TRBJ1-1, with TRBD1 matching over 9 bases. There are 16 residues in the CDR3. Germline V CDR1 and CDR2: DFQATT, SNEGSKA (reference sequence). Trimming took 4 bases from V and 0 from J; bases not matched to a gene: 9. CDR3 bases read: TGCAGTGCTATAAGCGGGACAGGGCGTATGAACACTGAA. Translated: CSAISGTGRMNTE. The whole CDR3 region reads CSAISGTGRMNTEAFF.

This clone was seen more than once but under ten times. The missing CDR3 end, 3 residues past where the read stops, is filled in from the germline J gene. The V and J genes are TRBV2 and TRBJ2-2; TRBD2 is a possible D gene (6 bases). From germline, CDR1 is SNHLY and CDR2 FYNNEI. V was trimmed by 2 bases and J by 2 bases, leaving 12 bases between them. The CDR3 is made up of 16 amino acids. CDR3 protein: CASSEQLAENTGELFF. CDR3 bases read: TGTGCCAGCAGTGAACAACTAGCTGAAAACACCGGGGAG. The full variable domain, in which reference TRBV2 and TRBJ2-2 provide the parts outside the CDR3, is EPEVTQTPSHQVTQMGQEVILRCVPISNHLYFYWYRQILGQKVEFLVSFYNNEISEKSEIFDDQFSVERPDGSNFTLKIRSTKLEDSAMYFCASSEQLAENTGELFFGEGSRLTVL.

This clone was observed at least ten times. Read sequence stops 3 residues before the CDR3 end, and the germline J gene provides the missing end. J is TRBJ2-3 and V is TRBV6-2 or TRBV6-3; 9 nucleotides match TRBD2. CDR1 MNHEY and CDR2 SVGEGT come from the germline V gene. The V and J ends lost 2 bases and 5 bases, in that order; junction bases with no gene match: 11. The CDR3 has 17 residues. The CDR3 bases that were read are TGTGCCAGCAGTTACGGGCTAGCGGGGCTCGCAATAGATACG. Its translation is CASSYGLAGLAIDT. In full, the CDR3 is CASSYGLAGLAIDTQYF.